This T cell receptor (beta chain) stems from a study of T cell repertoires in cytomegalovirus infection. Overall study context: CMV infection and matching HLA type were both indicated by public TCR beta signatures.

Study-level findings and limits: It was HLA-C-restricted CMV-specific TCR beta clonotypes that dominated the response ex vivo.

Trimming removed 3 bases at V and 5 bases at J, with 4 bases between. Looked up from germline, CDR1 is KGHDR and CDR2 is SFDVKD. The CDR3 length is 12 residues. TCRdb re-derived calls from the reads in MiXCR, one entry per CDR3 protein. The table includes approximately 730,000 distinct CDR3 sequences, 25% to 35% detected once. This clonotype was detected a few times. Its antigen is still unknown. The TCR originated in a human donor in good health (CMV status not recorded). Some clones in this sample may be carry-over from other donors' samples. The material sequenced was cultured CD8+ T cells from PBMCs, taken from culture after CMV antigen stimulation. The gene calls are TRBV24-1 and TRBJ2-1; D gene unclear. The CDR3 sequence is CATSDRNNEQFF. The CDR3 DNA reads TGTGCCACCAGTGATCGGAACAATGAGCAGTTCTTC.